A selection of T cell receptor beta chains follows, all from one sample in a study of vaccination and CD4 T cells after COVID-19. Which antigens these TCRs recognize remains unknown. MiXCR, applied by TCRdb to the PCR reads, yields one record per CDR3 protein. The sample contains some 5,000 distinct CDR3 sequences, under 80% of which appear only once. The specimen was CD4+ T cells from blood, cultured in vitro. All receptors come from a human donor who had recovered from COVID-19. Both conserved end residues are part of each CDR3. A D gene is named only where the DNA matches it firmly. Clone size appears in some rows only: once, few, many, or a class for an expanded clone.

>TRBV7-2|TRBJ2-1|-|-
TGTGCCAGCAGCTTAACTGGCGGGACCTACAATGAGCAGTTCTTC
CASSLTGGTYNEQFF
>TRBV19|TRBJ2-7|-|-
TGTGCCAGTAGTATAACTGGGGGAGTTACTTACGAGCAGTACTTC
CASSITGGVTYEQYF
>TRBV20-1|TRBJ1-5|-|-
TGCAGTGCTAGTCGCGGCGGGACAACGCTTTCGTCCCAGCATTTT
CSASRGGTTLSSQHF
>TRBV7-9|TRBJ1-2|once|-
TGTGCCAGCAGCTTAAGAGGGGCGCAGGGAGACTATGGCTACACCTTC
CASSLRGAQGDYGYTF
>TRBV20-1|TRBJ2-3|-|TRBD1
TGCAGTGCTTCCCCCAGGGGGCGCGAGAGCACAGATACGCAGTATTTT
CSASPRGRESTDTQYF
>TRBV7-2|TRBJ1-5|-|-
TGTGCCAGCAGCTGGACAGTCAATCAGCCCCAGCATTTT
CASSWTVNQPQHF
>TRBV7-8|TRBJ1-5|few|TRBD1
TGTGCCAGCAGCTTAACAGGGGGCTTCAGTCAGCCCCAGCATTTT
CASSLTGGFSQPQHF
>TRBV15|TRBJ2-3|-|TRBD2
TGTGCCACCAGCAGAGGGGGAGGGAGCACAGATACGCAGTATTTT
CATSRGGGSTDTQYF
>TRBV30|TRBJ2-1|-|-
TGTGCCTGGAGTGCTTTAGCTGGTGAGCAGTTCTTC
CAWSALAGEQFF
>TRBV5-8|TRBJ1-5|-|-
TGTGCCAGCAGCCGTGGCGTGGGGATCAATCAGCCCCAGCATTTT
CASSRGVGINQPQHF
>TRBV7-7|TRBJ2-5|few|-
TGTGCTAGCAGCAGGGACGCGTCCCGAGGGCAGACCCAGTACTTC
CASSRDASRGQTQYF
>TRBV6-1|TRBJ1-2|-|-
TGTGCCAGCGCCCCGGACAGTAACTATGGCTACACCTTC
CASAPDSNYGYTF
>TRBV7-2|TRBJ1-1|large|-
TGTGCCACGGAACGGACACTTAAGAACACTGAAGCTTTCTTT
CATERTLKNTEAFF